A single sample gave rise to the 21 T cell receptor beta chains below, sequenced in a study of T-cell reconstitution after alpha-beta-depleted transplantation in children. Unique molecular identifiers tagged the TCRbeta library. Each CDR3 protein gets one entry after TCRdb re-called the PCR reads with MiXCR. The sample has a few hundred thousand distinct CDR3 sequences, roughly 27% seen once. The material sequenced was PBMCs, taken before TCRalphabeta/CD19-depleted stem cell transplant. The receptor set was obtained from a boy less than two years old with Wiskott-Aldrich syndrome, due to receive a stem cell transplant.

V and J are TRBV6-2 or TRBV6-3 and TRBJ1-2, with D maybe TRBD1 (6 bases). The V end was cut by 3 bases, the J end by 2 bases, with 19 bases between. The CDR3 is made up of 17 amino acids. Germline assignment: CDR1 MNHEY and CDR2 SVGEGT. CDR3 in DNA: TGTGCCAGCAGTTATCACAGGGCCCTAGGCCCCAACTATGGCTACACCTTC. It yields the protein CASSYHRALGPNYGYTF.

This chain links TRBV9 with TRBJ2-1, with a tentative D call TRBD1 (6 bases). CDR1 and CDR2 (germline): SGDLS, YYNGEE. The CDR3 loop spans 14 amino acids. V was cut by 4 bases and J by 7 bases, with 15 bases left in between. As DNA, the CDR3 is TGTGCCAGCAGCATACGGGACAATGGGAATGAGCAGTTCTTC. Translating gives CASSIRDNGNEQFF.

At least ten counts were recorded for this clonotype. The CDR3 reads CSASITSGSYNEQFF. CDR3 DNA: TGCAGTGCTTCCATTACTAGCGGGAGCTACAATGAGCAGTTCTTC. The chain couples TRBV20-1 to TRBJ2-1; 11 bases match TRBD2. The CDR3 loop spans 15 amino acids. The junction had 6 bases not matched to a gene; V was cut back by 5 bases and J by 3 bases. Germline V gene data show CDR1 as DFQATT and CDR2 as SNEGSKA (reference sequence).

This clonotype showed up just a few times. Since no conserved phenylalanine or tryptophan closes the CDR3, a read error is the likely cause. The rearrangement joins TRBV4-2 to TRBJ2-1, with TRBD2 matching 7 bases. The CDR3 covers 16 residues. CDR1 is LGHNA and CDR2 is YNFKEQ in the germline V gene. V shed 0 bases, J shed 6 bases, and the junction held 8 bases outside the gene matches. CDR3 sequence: CASSQDGAGVGNEQFS. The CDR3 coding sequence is TGTGCCAGCAGCCAAGATGGGGCGGGAGTAGGCAATGAGCAGTTCTCC.

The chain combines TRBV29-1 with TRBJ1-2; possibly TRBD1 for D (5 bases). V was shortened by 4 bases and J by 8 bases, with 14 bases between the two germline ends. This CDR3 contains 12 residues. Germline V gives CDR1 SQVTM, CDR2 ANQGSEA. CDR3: CSVGDGIPGYTF. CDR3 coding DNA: TGCAGCGTTGGGGACGGGATTCCAGGCTACACCTTC.

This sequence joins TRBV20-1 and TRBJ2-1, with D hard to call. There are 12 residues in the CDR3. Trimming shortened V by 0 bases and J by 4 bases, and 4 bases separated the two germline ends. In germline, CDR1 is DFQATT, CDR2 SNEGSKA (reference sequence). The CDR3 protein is CSAREGYNEQFF. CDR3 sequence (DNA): TGCAGTGCTAGAGAAGGTTACAATGAGCAGTTCTTC.

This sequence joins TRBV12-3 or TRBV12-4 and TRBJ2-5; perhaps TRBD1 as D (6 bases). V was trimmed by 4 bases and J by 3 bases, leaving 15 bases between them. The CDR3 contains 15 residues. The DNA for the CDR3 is TGTGCCAGCAGTTCCCCCTATCGGACAGAAGAGACCCAGTACTTC. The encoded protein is CASSSPYRTEETQYF.

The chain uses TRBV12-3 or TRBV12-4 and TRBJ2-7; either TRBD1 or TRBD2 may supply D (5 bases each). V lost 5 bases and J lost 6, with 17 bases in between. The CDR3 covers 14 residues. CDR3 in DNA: TGTGCCAGCAGTCCCCATTTAGTTGGGGGCGAGCAGTACTTC. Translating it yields CASSPHLVGGEQYF.

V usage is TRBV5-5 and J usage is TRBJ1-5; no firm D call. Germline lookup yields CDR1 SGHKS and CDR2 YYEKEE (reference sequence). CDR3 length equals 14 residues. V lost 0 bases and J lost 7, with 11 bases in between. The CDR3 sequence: CASSLVAGLQPQHF. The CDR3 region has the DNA TGTGCCAGCAGCTTGGTGGCAGGTCTCCAGCCCCAGCATTTT.

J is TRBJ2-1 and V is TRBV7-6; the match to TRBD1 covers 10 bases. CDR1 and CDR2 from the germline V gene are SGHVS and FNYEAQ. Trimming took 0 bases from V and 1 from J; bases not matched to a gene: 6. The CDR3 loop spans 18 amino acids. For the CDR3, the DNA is TGTGCCAGCAGCTTAGCGCTTAGGACAGGGGGATCCTACAATGAGCAGTTCTTC. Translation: CASSLALRTGGSYNEQFF. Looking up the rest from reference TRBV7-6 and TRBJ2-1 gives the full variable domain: GAGVSQSPRYKVTKRGQDVALRCDPISGHVSLYWYRQALGQGPEFLTYFNYEAQQDKSGLPNDRFSAERPEGSISTLTIQRTEQRDSAMYRCASSLALRTGGSYNEQFFGPGTRLTVL.

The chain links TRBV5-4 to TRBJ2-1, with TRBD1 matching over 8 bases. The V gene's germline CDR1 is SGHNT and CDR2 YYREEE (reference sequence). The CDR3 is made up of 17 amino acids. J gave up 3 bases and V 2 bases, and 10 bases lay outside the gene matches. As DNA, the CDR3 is TGTGCCAGCAGCTTCCGAACAGGGGGGCCCTACTACAATGAGCAGTTCTTC. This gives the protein CASSFRTGGPYYNEQFF.

CDR3 DNA sequence: TGCAGCGTTTCCAGGACAGGGGGCTACAATGAGCAGTTCTTC. This sequence encodes CSVSRTGGYNEQFF. This chain links TRBV29-1 with TRBJ2-1; 10 bases match TRBD1. V shed 5 bases and J 3 bases; nucleotides not matched to a gene: 4. The CDR3 runs 14 residues. Per germline, CDR1 SQVTM and CDR2 ANQGSEA.

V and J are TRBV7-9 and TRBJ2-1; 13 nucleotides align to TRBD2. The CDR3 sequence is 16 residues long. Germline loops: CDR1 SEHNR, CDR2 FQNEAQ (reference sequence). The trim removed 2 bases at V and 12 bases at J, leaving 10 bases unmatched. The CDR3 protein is CASSLPGLAGPQAQFF. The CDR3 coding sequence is TGTGCCAGCAGCTTACCGGGACTAGCGGGGCCTCAGGCGCAGTTCTTC.

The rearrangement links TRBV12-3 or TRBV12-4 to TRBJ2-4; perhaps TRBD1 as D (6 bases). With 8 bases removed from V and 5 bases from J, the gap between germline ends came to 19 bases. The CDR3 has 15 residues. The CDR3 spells CASPNITGWENIQYF. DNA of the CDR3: TGTGCCAGCCCGAACATAACAGGGTGGGAAAACATTCAGTACTTC.

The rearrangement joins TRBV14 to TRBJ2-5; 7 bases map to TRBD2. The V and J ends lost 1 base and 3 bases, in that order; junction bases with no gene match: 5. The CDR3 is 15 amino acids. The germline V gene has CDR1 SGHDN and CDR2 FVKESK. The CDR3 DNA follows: TGTGCCAGCAGCCAAGGGTACCGGGAGGAAGAGACCCAGTACTTC. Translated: CASSQGYREEETQYF.

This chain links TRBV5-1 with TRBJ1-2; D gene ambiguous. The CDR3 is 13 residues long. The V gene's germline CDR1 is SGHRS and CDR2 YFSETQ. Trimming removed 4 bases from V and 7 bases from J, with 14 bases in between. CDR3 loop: CASSPAGSGGYTF. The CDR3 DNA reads TGCGCCAGCAGCCCGGCGGGGTCCGGTGGCTACACCTTC.

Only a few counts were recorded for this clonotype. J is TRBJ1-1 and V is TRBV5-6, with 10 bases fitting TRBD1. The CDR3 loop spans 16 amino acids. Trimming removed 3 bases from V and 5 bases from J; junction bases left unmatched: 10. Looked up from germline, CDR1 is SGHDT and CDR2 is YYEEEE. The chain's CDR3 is CASSSPGQGMETEAFF. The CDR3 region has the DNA TGTGCCAGCAGCTCCCCGGGACAGGGGATGGAGACTGAAGCTTTCTTT.

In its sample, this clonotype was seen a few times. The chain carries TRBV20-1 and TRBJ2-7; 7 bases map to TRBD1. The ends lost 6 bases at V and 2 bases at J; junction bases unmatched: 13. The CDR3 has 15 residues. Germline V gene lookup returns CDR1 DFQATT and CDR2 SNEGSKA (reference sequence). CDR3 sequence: CSARGRGQAPYEQYF. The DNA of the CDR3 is TGCAGTGCCAGGGGCCGAGGACAGGCCCCCTACGAGCAGTACTTC.

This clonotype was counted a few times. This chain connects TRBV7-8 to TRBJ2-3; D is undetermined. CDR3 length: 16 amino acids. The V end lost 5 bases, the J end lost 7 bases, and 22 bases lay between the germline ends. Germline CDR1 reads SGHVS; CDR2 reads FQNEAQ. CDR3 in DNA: TGTGCCAGCAGCCCCTGGACCCTTTTAAACATGCATACGCAGTATTTT. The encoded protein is CASSPWTLLNMHTQYF.

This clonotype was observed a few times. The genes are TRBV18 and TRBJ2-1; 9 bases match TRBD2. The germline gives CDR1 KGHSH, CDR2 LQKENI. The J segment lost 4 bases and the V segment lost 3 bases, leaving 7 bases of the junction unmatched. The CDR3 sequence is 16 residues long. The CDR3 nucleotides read TGTGCCAGCTCACCCCTACTAGCGGGTTTATACAATGAGCAGTTCTTC. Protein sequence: CASSPLLAGLYNEQFF.

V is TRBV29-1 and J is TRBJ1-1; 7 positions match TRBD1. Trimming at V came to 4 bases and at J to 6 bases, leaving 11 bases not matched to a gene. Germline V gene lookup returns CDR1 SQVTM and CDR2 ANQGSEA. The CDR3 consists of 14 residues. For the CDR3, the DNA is TGCAGCGTTGCTACCGGGACAGACGGGGCTGAAGCTTTCTTT. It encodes CSVATGTDGAEAFF.